This T cell receptor beta chain was sequenced during a study of T cell responses to AZD1222 COVID-19 vaccine. Generated by immunoSEQ multiplex PCR, the TCRdb table keeps only in-frame clones and is missing some. The sample lists roughly 130,000 clones; 92% were seen once. Study-wide results and limits: Spike as a whole was targeted by vaccine-associated CD4 TCRs, dominant at 160-218 and 743-854.

Comments on this clone: Its antigen is as yet unknown.

The ends were cut back, 5 bases at V and 3 bases at J, with 16 bases in the middle. Germline V CDR1 and CDR2: KGHDR, SFDVKD. The CDR3 has 16 residues. This TCR derives from an adult who received the AZD1222 COVID-19 vaccine. This sample comprised peripheral blood, obtained 28 days after the second AZD1222 dose. V gene TRBV24-1 combines with J gene TRBJ1-5; possibly TRBD1 for D (5 bases). CDR3 sequence: CATSAIRDFPNQPQHF. The CDR3 DNA reads as TGTGCCACCAGTGCTATTCGGGACTTTCCCAATCAGCCCCAGCATTTT.